This T cell receptor (beta chain) is drawn from a study of cytomegalovirus exposure and HLA in healthy donors. Study outcomes and limitations: Most TCR sequences were uncommon, yet certain public TCRs appeared in many donors. The tendency of first-cohort TCR clusters to co-occur in the roughly 130 validation repertoires emerged from a later analysis.

Here immunoSEQ multiplex PCR was the method, and the copy in TCRdb shows in-frame clones only, minus some. This repertoire shows 200,000 to 250,000 clones, roughly 88% found once; its top ten account for 2.5% to 3.5%. Only one count was recorded for this clone. What it recognizes is unknown. The CDR3 length is 17 residues. After removal of 1 base from V and 7 bases from J, the junction contained 17 bases not matched to a gene. Sequencing was done on a sample of PBMCs. This sequence joins TRBV5-3 and TRBJ2-7; TRBD2 matches at 7 bases. TRBV5-3 is identified as an open reading frame with a role that is uncertain. The TCR comes from a woman aged 18-30 years in good health and CMV-seronegative. CDR3 coding DNA: TGTGCCAGAAGCTTGAGCGGGACCCCCGCAGCTATGGGGGAGCAGTACTTC. It codes for CARSLSGTPAAMGEQYF.